These 21 T cell receptor beta chains share one sample of origin, sequenced in a study of HIV-infected patients and healthy controls. No cell fractionation was done, so the repertoire covers all unsorted peripheral blood T cells. cDNA was made from approximately 0.55 ug RNA using alpha and beta constant primers. Each of the alpha and beta chains got its own library through chain-specific third strand synthesis with indices. MiXCR, run by TCRdb on the 5' RACE reads, gives a single entry per CDR3 protein. The sample shows approximately 22,000 distinct CDR3 sequences, about 8.7% of them seen only once. The material sequenced was blood. These TCRs come from an adult in good health.

This clonotype was counted ten times or more. The gene calls are TRBV28 and TRBJ1-5; D ambiguous. Trimming shortened V by 10 bases and J by 6 bases, and 19 bases separated the two germline ends. Germline CDR1 reads MDHEN; CDR2 reads SYDVKM. The CDR3 consists of 14 residues. This chain's CDR3 is CATLEGGAAQPQHF. The CDR3 DNA is TGTGCCACCCTGGAGGGAGGCGCAGCTCAGCCCCAGCATTTT.

This clonotype occurred many times. The junction departs from germline at one end; a sequencing error may be responsible. The chain joins TRBV5-1 to TRBJ2-1, with 7 bases lining up with TRBD2. The germline V gene encodes CDR1 SGHRS and CDR2 YFSETQ. This CDR3 is built from 15 residues. This CDR3 is CASSLRAGEYSEQFF. DNA for the CDR3: TGCGCCAGCAGCTTGCGCGCGGGGGAGTACAGTGAGCAGTTCTTC.

This clonotype occurred many times. This sequence joins TRBV10-2 and TRBJ2-2; the D is unclear. CDR3 length: 10 amino acids. CDR1 and CDR2 (germline): WSHSY, SAAADI. Trimming removed 8 bases at V and 7 bases at J, with 5 bases between. The DNA of the CDR3 is TGCGCCAGCTTCGGCGGGGAGCTGTTTTTT. Translation: CASFGGELFF.

The chain employs TRBV20-1 and TRBJ1-4; D ambiguous. The CDR3 spans 11 residues. Between the trimmed V and J ends, which lost 4 bases and 11 bases, there was a span of 11 bases. The germline V gene encodes CDR1 DFQATT and CDR2 SNEGSKA (reference sequence). The CDR3 coding sequence is TGCAGTGCTAAGGGCAATGGGAAACTGTTTTTT. Protein sequence: CSAKGNGKLFF.

This clonotype showed up many times. The chain is built from TRBV10-3 and TRBJ1-1; tentatively, D is TRBD1 (6 bases). The CDR3 has 13 residues. CDR1 and CDR2 (germline): ENHRY, SYGVKD. Trimming removed 2 bases at V and 6 bases at J, with 10 bases between. The CDR3 DNA follows: TGTGCCATCAGTGAGGGACAGAGGGCTGAAGCTTTCTTT. Translating gives CAISEGQRAEAFF.

At least ten counts were recorded for this clonotype. The V call is TRBV25-1, the J call TRBJ2-1, with 10 bases matching TRBD2. CDR1 is MGHDK and CDR2 is SYGVNS in the germline V gene. This CDR3 is built from 18 residues. V shed 1 base, J shed 7 bases, and the junction held 13 bases outside the gene matches. The chain's CDR3 is CASSEWSVVAGGRNEQFF. DNA of the CDR3: TGTGCCAGCAGTGAATGGTCTGTGGTAGCGGGGGGCCGGAATGAGCAGTTCTTC.

This clonotype has at least ten counts. The chain carries TRBV5-1 and TRBJ1-4, with 8 bases identical to TRBD1. V shed 3 bases, J shed 6 bases, and the junction held 4 bases outside the gene matches. From germline, CDR1 is SGHRS and CDR2 YFSETQ. The CDR3 sequence is 14 residues long. The CDR3 sequence is CASSSGGIDEKLFF. The CDR3 DNA reads as TGCGCCAGCAGCTCAGGGGGCATTGATGAAAAACTGTTTTTT.

This clonotype was observed a few times. The chain joins TRBV4-2 to TRBJ2-3; the match to TRBD1 covers 11 bases. V dropped 4 bases and J dropped 6; count of bases not matched to a gene: 9. CDR3 length equals 16 residues. The V gene's germline CDR1 is LGHNA and CDR2 YNFKEQ. Written as DNA, the CDR3 is TGTGCCAGCAGCCCAGGACAGGGGGCGAGCGGCGATACGCAGTATTTT. Amino acids: CASSPGQGASGDTQYF.

This clonotype was detected ten times or more. The chain combines TRBV20-1 with TRBJ1-1; no clear D. The CDR3 is 14 amino acids. Trimming took 2 bases from V and 0 from J, leaving 10 bases between them. Germline-derived CDR1 and CDR2 are DFQATT and SNEGSKA (reference sequence). Written as DNA, the CDR3 is TGCAGTGCTAGACACGACACACTGAACACTGAAGCTTTCTTT. Translation gives CSARHDTLNTEAFF.

Only a few counts were recorded for this clonotype. J is TRBJ2-5 and V is TRBV5-1; 7 nucleotides line up with TRBD1. The V segment lost 0 bases and the J segment 4 bases; nucleotides outside the gene matches: 9. The CDR3 loop spans 16 amino acids. Germline CDR1 is SGHRS and CDR2 is YFSETQ. The CDR3 sequence is CASSLEGGQRRETQYF. The CDR3 DNA reads as TGCGCCAGCAGCTTGGAAGGGGGACAGAGGAGAGAGACCCAGTACTTC.

This clonotype counts as medium-sized. The J gene is TRBJ1-5, the V gene TRBV18; no firm D call. The V and J ends lost 8 bases and 1 base respectively, with 12 bases between them. CDR3 length: 14 residues. Germline-derived CDR1 and CDR2 are KGHSH and LQKENI. The CDR3 DNA follows: TGTGCCAGCAGCCCTCTGGGGAGCAATCAGCCCCAGCATTTT. As protein: CASSPLGSNQPQHF.

This clonotype was seen many times. The chain employs TRBV12-3 or TRBV12-4 and TRBJ1-1, with D maybe TRBD1 (5 bases). The V end lost 5 bases, the J end lost 4 bases, and 29 bases lay between the germline ends. The CDR3 sequence is 19 residues long. The CDR3 DNA is TGTGCCAGCAGTCAGTGGGGCCAGGAGGGATTGGGGCGAGGCACTGAAGCTTTCTTT. This codes for CASSQWGQEGLGRGTEAFF.

This rearrangement joins TRBV28 to TRBJ2-1; no clear D gene. Germline lookup yields CDR1 MDHEN and CDR2 SYDVKM. The CDR3 consists of 14 residues. V was clipped by 3 bases and J by 6 bases, with 12 bases between them. The CDR3 here is CASSLSRASNEQFF. CDR3 DNA: TGTGCCAGCAGTTTGTCTCGGGCTAGCAATGAGCAGTTCTTC.

This clonotype was seen many times. The chain couples TRBV11-2 to TRBJ1-4; D might be TRBD1 (6 bases). The CDR3 consists of 15 residues. CDR1 is SGHAT and CDR2 is FQNNGV in the germline V gene. V lost 1 base, J lost 5 bases, and 11 bases lay in between. In DNA form, the CDR3 reads TGTGCCAGCAGCTTAGGAGGGGGGAGGAATGAAAAACTGTTTTTT. Its translation is CASSLGGGRNEKLFF.

This clonotype was recorded many times. The chain employs TRBV5-1 and TRBJ2-5; D uncertain. The CDR3 is made up of 13 amino acids. The germline CDR1 and CDR2 sequences are SGHRS and YFSETQ. V was trimmed by 3 bases and J by 5 bases, leaving 11 bases between them. CDR3 sequence (DNA): TGCGCCAGCAGCTCCCAACCCTGGGAGACCCAGTACTTC. This sequence encodes CASSSQPWETQYF.

The chain links TRBV11-2 to TRBJ2-7; the match to TRBD1 covers 7 bases. The CDR3 consists of 15 residues. CDR1 SGHAT and CDR2 FQNNGV come from the germline V gene. Unmatched junction bases numbered 10, after V lost 4 bases and J lost 4 bases. DNA of the CDR3: TGTGCCAGCAGCTGGGGTTTGGGACAGCTTTACGAGCAGTACTTC. Protein product: CASSWGLGQLYEQYF.

By proportion, this clonotype is medium-sized. The V gene is TRBV20-1, the J gene TRBJ1-5, with a tentative D call TRBD1 (5 bases). The CDR3 has 13 amino acids. Germline V CDR1 and CDR2: DFQATT, SNEGSKA (reference sequence). Trimming pared 4 bases from V and 7 bases from J, leaving 14 bases between. The CDR3 region has the DNA TGCAGTGCTACCCCCCACGGGGGGCAGCCCCAGCATTTT. As protein: CSATPHGGQPQHF.

By frequency in the sample, this clonotype is medium-sized. The chain is built from TRBV13 and TRBJ2-5, with D tentatively TRBD1 (5 bases). CDR3 length equals 13 residues. In germline, CDR1 is PRHDT, CDR2 FYEKMQ (reference sequence). V was shortened by 5 bases and J by 4 bases, with 11 bases between the two germline ends. The CDR3 protein is CASSPRASETQYF. Written as DNA, the CDR3 is TGTGCCAGCAGCCCCAGGGCGTCAGAGACCCAGTACTTC.

In this sample, this clonotype turned up many times. The chain couples TRBV12-3 or TRBV12-4 to TRBJ1-3; D is undetermined. The CDR3 has 13 residues. Trimming pared 5 bases from V and 4 bases from J, leaving 9 bases between. CDR3 sequence (DNA): TGTGCCAGCAGTCTAAAATCCGGAAACACCATATATTTT. Translating it yields CASSLKSGNTIYF.

V is TRBV7-8 and J is TRBJ1-1; no reliable D call. Germline lookup yields CDR1 SGHVS and CDR2 FQNEAQ. CDR3 size: 14 residues. V shed 2 bases and J shed 0 bases, with 7 bases lying between them. The CDR3 DNA is TGTGCCAGCAGCTTAAACGTAATGAACACTGAAGCTTTCTTT. Translation: CASSLNVMNTEAFF.

This clonotype was recorded a few times. V gene TRBV11-1 combines with J gene TRBJ1-1; perhaps TRBD1 as D (5 bases). The length of the CDR3 is 20 residues. From germline, CDR1 is SGHAT and CDR2 FQDESV (reference sequence). V lost 2 bases to trimming and J lost 6 bases, with 31 bases between them. DNA of the CDR3: TGTGCCAGCAGCTTATTTTACCACTCAAATAAAAATCGGGGCGCCCCTGAAGCTTTCTTT. It yields the protein CASSLFYHSNKNRGAPEAFF.